Shown below are 26 T cell receptor beta chains from a single sample sequenced in a study of Tregs in tolerant kidney transplant recipients. Mixed chimerism was transient after nonmyeloablative marrow transplants from related graft donors. Some clones are missing from TCRdb's copy, which holds only in-frame ones; the method was immunoSEQ multiplex PCR. The listing records roughly 5,300 clones. Sequencing was performed on CD4+ T cells from blood (PBMCs), taken about 15 months after the transplant. The origin of the receptors is a human patient who received a combined kidney and bone marrow transplant. The graft donor may be the source of some T cells.

A word on this clone: The read terminates 3 residues before the CDR3 end, so the remaining end is supplied by the germline J gene. J is TRBJ1-1 and V is TRBV20-1, with 9 bases that match TRBD1. The junction had 9 bases not matched to a gene; V was cut back by 4 bases and J by 6 bases. The germline CDR1 and CDR2 sequences are DFQATT and SNEGSKA (reference sequence). The CDR3 contains 14 residues. CDR3 DNA, as far as it was read: TGCAGTGCTACAGGACAGGGGAGAGGCGCTGAA. Protein product: CSATGQGRGAE. The whole CDR3 protein is CSATGQGRGAEAFF.

By frequency, this clone registers medium-sized. The CDR3 is cut off 3 residues early in the read; its end comes from the germline J gene. The rearrangement joins TRBV5-1 to TRBJ2-7; D might be TRBD1 (6 bases). This CDR3 contains 15 residues. V gave up 1 base and J gave up 5 bases, with 16 bases separating them. The germline V gene has CDR1 SGHRS and CDR2 YFSETQ. The sequenced part of the CDR3 DNA is TGCGCCAGCAGCTTGTGGGGGACACCGGTCGACGAG. This encodes CASSLWGTPVDE. The CDR3, in full, reads CASSLWGTPVDEQYF.

Here the CDR3 reads CASSPYRGHTEAFF. Partial CDR3 DNA: TGTGCCAGCAGCCCCTACAGGGGGCATACTGAA. This rearrangement joins TRBV11-2 to TRBJ1-1; 9 bases map to TRBD1. The read halts 3 residues ahead of the CDR3 end, with the missing end drawn from the germline J gene. The CDR3 loop spans 14 amino acids. V dropped 5 bases and J dropped 5; count of bases not matched to a gene: 6. CDR1 and CDR2 (germline): SGHAT, FQNNGV.

Details on this clone: The observed sequence ends 3 residues before the CDR3 terminus, with the missing tail filled in from the germline J gene. The rearrangement links TRBV7-2 to TRBJ1-1; 8 nucleotides match TRBD1. This CDR3 has 13 residues. J gave up 4 bases and V 3 bases, and 1 base lay outside the gene matches. In germline, CDR1 is SGHTA, CDR2 FQGNSA. Incomplete CDR3 DNA: TGTGCCAGCAGCTTGGGACAGGCCACTGAA. Residues: CASSLGQATE. The entire CDR3 protein is CASSLGQATEAFF.

About this clone itself: The read gets to within 3 residues of the CDR3 end, and the germline J gene fills in the rest. The rearrangement uses TRBV19 and TRBJ1-5, with D hard to call. V was clipped by 7 bases and J by 4 bases, with 11 bases between them. This CDR3 is built from 13 residues. CDR1 LNHDA and CDR2 SQIVND come from the germline V gene (reference sequence). This chain's CDR3 is CASTTTLNQPQHF. The CDR3 bases that were read are TGTGCCAGTACCACAACCTTGAATCAGCCC.

On this clone: Sequence at one end of the junction differs from germline and may be a read error. Sequencing ends 3 residues short of the CDR3 end; the germline J gene provides the rest. The chain couples TRBV7-9 to TRBJ2-7; a possible D gene is TRBD2 (7 bases). Germline CDR1 reads SEHNR; CDR2 reads FQNEAQ (reference sequence). The CDR3 runs 15 residues. CDR3 sequence: CAGSPKGGTSAEQYF. The part of the CDR3 DNA that was read is TGTGCCGGCAGCCCAAAGGGGGGGACCTCGGCCGAG.

This clone is medium-sized by frequency. The CDR3 end is not reached by the read, which stops 3 residues before it; the germline J gene fills it in. This sequence joins TRBV5-1 and TRBJ1-1, with 8 bases fitting TRBD1. This CDR3 comprises 14 residues. V shed 2 bases, J shed 1 base, and the junction held 1 base outside the gene matches. Germline CDR1 and CDR2: SGHRS and YFSETQ. CDR3 loop: CASSLQGGNTEAFF. The CDR3 DNA, read in part, is TGCGCCAGCAGCTTACAGGGGGGGAACACTGAA.

To note about this clone: The CDR3 is cut off 3 residues early in the read; its end comes from the germline J gene. Other DNA sequences from this sample encode an identical CDR3 as well. This chain connects TRBV14 to TRBJ1-2; 8 nucleotides line up with TRBD1. Unmatched junction bases numbered 9, after V lost 4 bases and J lost 5 bases. The CDR3 contains 15 residues. The germline V gene encodes CDR1 SGHDN and CDR2 FVKESK. CDR3 DNA (partial): TGTGCCAGCAGCCTGCCCGGGACAGGCGTGTATGGC. Protein sequence: CASSLPGTGVYG. The whole CDR3 protein reads CASSLPGTGVYGYTF.

About this clone: The CDR3 end is not reached by the read, which stops 3 residues before it; the germline J gene fills it in. The J gene is TRBJ2-7, the V gene TRBV5-6; no firm D call. This CDR3 region has 13 residues. Between the trimmed V and J ends, which lost 0 bases and 4 bases, there was a span of 8 bases. Germline V lookup: CDR1 SGHDT, CDR2 YYEEEE. CDR3 amino acids: CASSLVGGYEQYF. The sequenced part of the CDR3 DNA is TGTGCCAGCAGCTTGGTTGGCGGTTACGAG. Using reference TRBV5-6 and TRBJ2-7 for the parts outside the CDR3, the full variable domain is DAGVTQSPTHLIKTRGQQVTLRCSPKSGHDTVSWYQQALGQGPQFIFQYYEEEERQRGNFPDRFSGHQFPNYSSELNVNALLLGDSALYLCASSLVGGYEQYFGPGTRLTVT.

A note on this clone: With the read ending 3 residues before the CDR3 end, the germline J gene is used to fill in that end. This chain uses TRBV7-8 with TRBJ1-5, with 7 bases that match TRBD1. Germline CDR1 SGHVS, CDR2 FQNEAQ. The CDR3 totals 15 residues. V dropped 4 bases and J dropped 3; count of bases not matched to a gene: 6. CDR3 loop: CASSSGTVANQPQHF. The CDR3 bases that were read are TGTGCCAGCAGCTCTGGGACAGTTGCCAATCAGCCC. Based on the CDR3 plus reference TRBV7-8 and TRBJ1-5, the full variable domain is GAGVSQSPRYKVAKRGQDVALRCDPISGHVSLFWYQQALGQGPEFLTYFQNEAQLDKSGLPSDRFFAERPEGSVSTLKIQRTQQEDSAVYLCASSSGTVANQPQHFGDGTRLSIL.

On this clone itself: The read finishes 3 residues shy of the CDR3 end, and the germline J gene is used to complete it. The rearrangement joins TRBV2 to TRBJ1-1; D possibly corresponds to TRBD1 (6 bases). Germline CDR1 reads SNHLY; CDR2 reads FYNNEI. There are 14 residues in the CDR3. The sequenced CDR3 bases are TGTGCCAGCAGTGAATACTCCGGAGGGGGAGAA. Translating gives CASSEYSGGGE. The complete CDR3 sequence is CASSEYSGGGEAFF.

A word on this clone: With the read ending 3 residues before the CDR3 end, the germline J gene is used to fill in that end. The chain combines TRBV7-9 with TRBJ2-3; D is undetermined. The germline V gene has CDR1 SEHNR and CDR2 FQNEAQ (reference sequence). The CDR3 is made up of 13 amino acids. V was clipped by 6 bases and J by 4 bases, with 11 bases between them. The CDR3 reads CASRFSRSDTQYF. The covered CDR3 bases are TGTGCCAGCAGGTTTTCCCGGTCAGATACG.

About this clone itself: The read ends 3 residues before the CDR3 terminus; that terminus is restored from the germline J gene. V usage is TRBV20-1 and J usage is TRBJ1-3; D is possibly TRBD1 (6 bases). V dropped 5 bases and J dropped 0 bases, with 14 bases sitting between them. This CDR3 spans 15 amino acids. Germline loops: CDR1 DFQATT, CDR2 SNEGSKA (reference sequence). The covered CDR3 bases are TGCAGTGCTCCGGACAGCAAGAGCTCTGGAAACACC. It specifies CSAPDSKSSGNT. The entire CDR3 is CSAPDSKSSGNTIYF.

About this clone itself: The read falls 3 residues short of the CDR3 end, and the missing part is taken from the germline J gene. The same CDR3 can be traced to other DNA sequences in this sample. The rearrangement uses TRBV18 and TRBJ1-3; 8 bases are shared with TRBD1. This CDR3 region has 15 residues. Germline assignment: CDR1 KGHSH and CDR2 LQKENI. After removal of 8 bases from V and 9 bases from J, the junction contained 15 bases not matched to a gene. The CDR3 DNA, read in part, is TGTGCCAGCGGGCGGGACAGGTCGCGAGGAGCCACC. Amino acids: CASGRDRSRGAT. The complete CDR3 sequence is CASGRDRSRGATIYF.

Details on this clone: The read stops 3 residues short of the end of the CDR3; the missing end is completed from the germline J gene. The rearrangement links TRBV20-1 to TRBJ1-6, with 8 bases matching TRBD1. V was clipped by 5 bases and J by 6 bases; unmatched bases: 3. Germline CDR1 and CDR2: DFQATT and SNEGSKA (reference sequence). This CDR3 contains 13 residues. Incomplete CDR3 DNA: TGCAGTGCTGTAGACAGGGGTAATTCACCC. Amino acids: CSAVDRGNSP. The CDR3 in its entirety is CSAVDRGNSPLHF.

Points on this clone: The read ends 3 residues early relative to the CDR3; the germline J gene fills the gap. The chain combines TRBV19 with TRBJ2-2, with D tentatively TRBD1 (5 bases). Germline values: CDR1 LNHDA, CDR2 SQIVND (reference sequence). V gave up 2 bases and J gave up 0 bases, with 7 bases separating them. The CDR3 has 15 residues. The sequenced part of the CDR3 DNA is TGTGCCAGTAGTATAAGCAGGGCGAACACCGGGGAG. This translates into CASSISRANTGE. The whole CDR3 protein is CASSISRANTGELFF.

About this clone itself: The read gets to within 3 residues of the CDR3 end, and the germline J gene fills in the rest. The chain combines TRBV19 with TRBJ1-2, with 8 nucleotides matching TRBD1. CDR3 length: 15 residues. J lost 5 bases, V lost 7 bases, and 12 bases had no gene match. Germline V lookup: CDR1 LNHDA, CDR2 SQIVND (reference sequence). CDR3 bases read: TGTGCCAGTAACCCTACAGGGGGATTTAGGTATGGC. Its protein product is CASNPTGGFRYG. The full CDR3 protein is CASNPTGGFRYGYTF.

Note on this clone: The read ends 3 residues shy of where the CDR3 ends; the end is completed using the germline J gene. This chain connects TRBV7-9 to TRBJ2-2; a possible D gene is TRBD1 (6 bases). The CDR3 covers 14 residues. V was trimmed by 5 bases and J by 5 bases, leaving 12 bases between them. Germline CDR1 reads SEHNR; CDR2 reads FQNEAQ (reference sequence). The CDR3 region is CASSQHQGTGELFF. CDR3 bases read: TGTGCCAGCAGCCAACACCAGGGGACCGGGGAG.

A remark on this clone: The CDR3 end is not reached by the read, which stops 3 residues before it; the germline J gene fills it in. This chain joins TRBV7-9 and TRBJ1-4; 11 bases agree with TRBD1. Unmatched junction bases numbered 6, after V lost 5 bases and J lost 7 bases. This CDR3 contains 15 residues. Per the germline V gene, CDR1 is SEHNR and CDR2 is FQNEAQ (reference sequence). Incomplete CDR3 DNA: TGTGCCAGCAGCGCCGGGACAGGGGGTCCTGAAAAA. It codes for CASSAGTGGPEK. The CDR3 in full is CASSAGTGGPEKLFF. Looking up the rest from reference TRBV7-9 and TRBJ1-4 gives the full variable domain: DTGVSQNPRHKITKRGQNVTFRCDPISEHNRLYWYRQTLGQGPEFLTYFQNEAQLEKSRLLSDRFSAERPKGSFSTLEIQRTEQGDSAMYLCASSAGTGGPEKLFFGSGTQLSVL.

As regards this clone: Read sequence stops 3 residues before the CDR3 end, and the germline J gene provides the missing end. The rearrangement links TRBV19 to TRBJ2-7; 8 bases are shared with TRBD1. Looked up from germline, CDR1 is LNHDA and CDR2 is SQIVND (reference sequence). The CDR3 extends over 15 amino acids. The V and J ends lost 6 bases and 5 bases, in that order; junction bases with no gene match: 12. The CDR3 spells CASRAYGQGFNEQYF. CDR3 DNA (partial): TGTGCCAGTAGGGCCTATGGACAGGGTTTTAACGAG. Full variable domain (rest looked up from reference TRBV19 and TRBJ2-7): DGGITQSPKYLFRKEGQNVTLSCEQNLNHDAMYWYRQDPGQGLRLIYYSQIVNDFQKGDIAEGYSVSREKKESFPLTVTSAQKNPTAFYLCASRAYGQGFNEQYFGPGTRLTVT.

About this clone itself: The read comes to an end 3 residues before the CDR3 does, leaving the germline J gene to fill in the end. The genes are TRBV2 and TRBJ2-5, with a weak D call TRBD1 (6 bases). Trimming took off 9 bases at V and 0 bases at J, with 14 bases between the two ends. Germline CDR1 is SNHLY and CDR2 is FYNNEI. This CDR3 contains 14 residues. The CDR3 is CASTGTGYQETQYF. The sequenced part of the CDR3 DNA is TGTGCCAGTACGGGAACAGGGTACCAAGAGACC.

This clone ranks as medium-sized (0.01 to 0.1%) in terms of frequency. The read gets to within 3 residues of the CDR3 end, and the germline J gene fills in the rest. The genes are TRBV10-3 and TRBJ2-2, with D maybe TRBD1 (5 bases). V lost 2 bases to trimming and J lost 4 bases, with 11 bases between them. Germline values: CDR1 ENHRY, CDR2 SYGVKD. The CDR3 runs to 15 residues. CDR3 bases read: TGTGCCATCAGTGAGGCAACAAGGGGCACCGGGGAG. This translates into CAISEATRGTGE. The whole CDR3 protein reads CAISEATRGTGELFF.

With respect to this clone: The read halts 3 residues ahead of the CDR3 end, with the missing end drawn from the germline J gene. The rearrangement joins TRBV10-1 to TRBJ2-5, with a tentative D call TRBD1 (5 bases). Germline CDR1 is WNHNN and CDR2 is SYGVQD (reference sequence). The V end was cut by 2 bases, the J end by 5 bases, with 9 bases between. The CDR3 spans 13 residues. CDR3 sequence: CASSEGARETQYF. Partial CDR3 DNA: TGCGCCAGCAGTGAGGGGGCGAGGGAGACC.

Measured by frequency, this clone is medium-sized. The CDR3 end lies 3 residues beyond the end of the read and is filled in from the germline J gene. The same CDR3 also results from other DNA sequences found in this sample. The V and J genes are TRBV13 and TRBJ2-1; 10 nucleotides line up with TRBD2. Germline assignment: CDR1 PRHDT and CDR2 FYEKMQ (reference sequence). This CDR3 is 15 amino acids long. With V trimmed by 0 bases and J by 9 bases, 5 bases remained unmatched. The sequenced CDR3 bases are TGTGCCAGCAGCTTAGGCCTAGCGGGGGTCGGTGAG. It translates to CASSLGLAGVGE. The entire CDR3 protein is CASSLGLAGVGEQFF.

For this clone: The read ends 3 residues early relative to the CDR3; the germline J gene fills the gap. The chain uses TRBV5-4 and TRBJ1-1; no definite D call. Trimming took off 4 bases at V and 4 bases at J, with 17 bases between the two ends. The CDR3 extends over 15 amino acids. Germline V gives CDR1 SGHNT, CDR2 YYREEE (reference sequence). CDR3 loop: CASSQATGKGTEAFF. The CDR3 DNA, read in part, is TGTGCCAGCAGCCAGGCGACGGGGAAGGGCACTGAA. The full variable domain, completed using reference TRBV5-4 and TRBJ1-1, is ETGVTQSPTHLIKTRGQQVTLRCSSQSGHNTVSWYQQALGQGPQFIFQYYREEENGRGNFPPRFSGLQFPNYSSELNVNALELDDSALYLCASSQATGKGTEAFFGQGTRLTVV.

CDR3 residues: CASSLELRGPPIYF. CDR3 DNA, as far as it was read: TGTGCCAGCAGTTTAGAACTCAGGGGTCCCCCC. The rearrangement uses TRBV12-3 or TRBV12-4 and TRBJ1-3; weak D call: TRBD1 (6 bases). The read is 3 residues too short to cover the CDR3 end, so that end is filled in from the germline J gene. CDR3 size: 14 residues.